Presented here are 4 T cell receptor beta chains from one specimen sequenced in a study of spatial heterogeneity in lung cancer (dated by TCRdb to about 2019). The library was produced with 5' RACE. The data were produced on a NextSeq 500. TCRdb trimmed public reads at Q25 via fastp, called clones via MiXCR and kept in-frame beta chains. A single entry per CDR3 protein holds the most common genes and DNA from its merged rows. The sample data list about 4,900 distinct CDR3 sequences, and 16% of these were observed just once. The biggest ten clones account for over 5% of the sample. The label giving this sample's time point can be read as: sample taken at primary tumor resection. TCR sequencing used whole RNA extracted from tumor and nontumor lung tissue, or from cryopreserved PBMC samples, without cell sorting. The material was PBMCs, obtained at surgery. Source of these receptors: a male donor with early-stage non-small cell lung cancer.

The genes are TRBV6-5 and TRBJ1-1; D is possibly TRBD1 (6 bases). The germline gives CDR1 MNHEY, CDR2 SVGAGI. The CDR3 consists of 13 residues. With 6 bases removed from V and 11 bases from J, the gap between germline ends came to 19 bases. The DNA for the CDR3 is TGTGCCAGCAGCCTGAAATGGGGGGGCCAGGCTTTCTTT. Amino acid sequence: CASSLKWGGQAFF.

Within the sample, this clonotype is medium-sized (0.01 to 0.1%). The V and J genes are TRBV7-3 and TRBJ2-1, with TRBD1 as a possible D gene (6 bases). There are 14 residues in the CDR3. Germline loops: CDR1 SGHTA, CDR2 FQGTGA. V was clipped by 4 bases and J by 9 bases, with 16 bases between them. The CDR3 region has the DNA TGTGCCAGCAGCTCTGGTGGGGGCATGGGTGAGCAGTTCTTC. Amino acid sequence: CASSSGGGMGEQFF.

This clonotype is deemed medium-sized. V usage is TRBV16 and J usage is TRBJ2-7, with TRBD1 matching over 11 bases. The CDR3 is 15 residues long. After removal of 0 bases from V and 7 bases from J, the junction contained 5 bases not matched to a gene. The germline V gene has CDR1 KGHSY and CDR2 FQNENV. CDR3 loop: CASSQSRTGGAEQYF. The DNA of the CDR3 is TGTGCCAGCAGCCAATCTCGGACAGGGGGCGCAGAGCAGTACTTC.

The chain carries TRBV10-3 and TRBJ1-1, with D possibly TRBD1 on 5 matching bases. Germline V gene data show CDR1 as ENHRY and CDR2 as SYGVKD. V was shortened by 0 bases and J by 6 bases, with 8 bases between the two germline ends. The CDR3 is 13 residues long. The CDR3 region has the DNA TGTGCCATCAGTGAGTCGGGGCAGCCTGAAGCTTTCTTT. Amino acids: CAISESGQPEAFF.